The rows below give T cell receptor beta chains drawn from one sample of a study of identical twins. Using its own MiXCR run on the 5' RACE reads, TCRdb lists one record per CDR3 protein. The top ten clones hold 4.3% of a sample with roughly 690,000 distinct CDR3 sequences, 21% of them seen once. This same sample was also taken into another study, of T cells expressing NK-cell markers.

The sample taken for sequencing was PBMCs. The receptor source for this set is a woman younger than 35 in good health. Each CDR3 is given with its conserved first and last residue. D genes are given only for firm matches. Part of the rows lack a size; the others show once, few, many or a class for expanded clones.

cdr3_aa: CASSQPNRQPQHF
cdr3_nt: TGTGCCAGCAGCCAACCAAACAGGCAGCCCCAGCATTTT
d_call: NA
j_call: TRBJ1-5
clone_size: NA
v_call: TRBV3-1

cdr3_aa: CASSLALQAGAETQYF
cdr3_nt: TGCGCCAGCAGCTTGGCCCTTCAGGCGGGGGCGGAGACCCAGTACTTC
d_call: NA
j_call: TRBJ2-5
clone_size: few
v_call: TRBV5-1

cdr3_aa: CASSLRWTGELFF
cdr3_nt: TGTGCCAGCAGCCTTCGGTGGACCGGGGAGCTGTTTTTT
d_call: NA
j_call: TRBJ2-2
clone_size: many
v_call: TRBV3-1

cdr3_aa: CATWWTAYQNNEQFF
cdr3_nt: TGTGCCACCTGGTGGACAGCCTATCAGAACAATGAGCAGTTCTTC
d_call: NA
j_call: TRBJ2-1
clone_size: many
v_call: TRBV6-1

cdr3_aa: CASSPQGRVNTEAFF
cdr3_nt: TGTGCCAGCAGCCCGCAGGGGCGAGTGAACACTGAAGCTTTCTTT
d_call: NA
j_call: TRBJ1-1
clone_size: NA
v_call: TRBV9

cdr3_aa: CATSSGRGGRSYNEQFF
cdr3_nt: TGTGCCACCAGCAGCGGGCGGGGGGGCCGCTCCTACAATGAGCAGTTCTTC
d_call: TRBD2
j_call: TRBJ2-1
clone_size: NA
v_call: TRBV15

cdr3_aa: CASLKPGVYEQYF
cdr3_nt: TGTGCCAGCCTGAAGCCGGGAGTCTACGAGCAGTACTTC
d_call: NA
j_call: TRBJ2-7
clone_size: few
v_call: TRBV12-3/TRBV12-4

cdr3_aa: CASSFRHMNTEAFF
cdr3_nt: TGTGCCAGCAGTTTCCGGCACATGAACACTGAAGCTTTCTTT
d_call: NA
j_call: TRBJ1-1
clone_size: NA
v_call: TRBV12-3/TRBV12-4

cdr3_aa: CASSSMTGFNEKLFF
cdr3_nt: TGTGCCAGCAGTTCGATGACAGGCTTTAATGAAAAACTGTTTTTT
d_call: NA
j_call: TRBJ1-4
clone_size: NA
v_call: TRBV12-3/TRBV12-4

cdr3_aa: CASSPRTTSYEQYF
cdr3_nt: TGTGCCAGTAGTCCGAGGACTACCTCCTACGAGCAGTACTTC
d_call: NA
j_call: TRBJ2-7
clone_size: NA
v_call: TRBV19

cdr3_aa: CSLRDRGTDTQYF
cdr3_nt: TGCAGCCTCCGGGACAGAGGCACAGATACGCAGTATTTT
d_call: TRBD1
j_call: TRBJ2-3
clone_size: NA
v_call: TRBV29-1

cdr3_aa: CSARRGLAGVYEQYF
cdr3_nt: TGCAGTGCTAGGAGGGGACTAGCGGGAGTTTACGAGCAGTACTTC
d_call: TRBD2
j_call: TRBJ2-7
clone_size: NA
v_call: TRBV20-1

cdr3_aa: CSAIAGAENEQFF
cdr3_nt: TGCAGTGCTATAGCGGGAGCGGAAAATGAGCAGTTCTTC
d_call: TRBD2
j_call: TRBJ2-1
clone_size: NA
v_call: TRBV20-1

cdr3_aa: CASSALIWEQYF
cdr3_nt: TGTGCCAGCAGCGCCTTAATCTGGGAGCAGTACTTC
d_call: NA
j_call: TRBJ2-7
clone_size: NA
v_call: TRBV11-2

cdr3_aa: CASSMDGQSNQPQHF
cdr3_nt: TGCGCCAGCAGCATGGACGGACAGAGCAATCAGCCCCAGCATTTT
d_call: NA
j_call: TRBJ1-5
clone_size: many
v_call: TRBV5-1

cdr3_aa: CASSPGGGPSYNEQFF
cdr3_nt: TGTGCCAGCAGCCCGGGAGGGGGCCCCTCCTACAATGAGCAGTTCTTC
d_call: NA
j_call: TRBJ2-1
clone_size: NA
v_call: TRBV12-3/TRBV12-4

cdr3_aa: CASSEAAESSYEQYF
cdr3_nt: TGTGCCAGCAGTGAAGCAGCCGAGAGCTCCTACGAGCAGTACTTC
d_call: NA
j_call: TRBJ2-7
clone_size: many
v_call: TRBV6-1

cdr3_aa: CSGGGHEQFF
cdr3_nt: TGCAGCGGGGGGGGGCATGAGCAGTTCTTC
d_call: NA
j_call: TRBJ2-1
clone_size: NA
v_call: TRBV29-1

cdr3_aa: CASSPGGVREQFF
cdr3_nt: TGTGCCAGCAGCCCGGGAGGGGTCAGGGAGCAGTTCTTC
d_call: TRBD2
j_call: TRBJ2-1
clone_size: few
v_call: TRBV7-9

cdr3_aa: CSARDRTSGKPSSTDTQYF
cdr3_nt: TGCAGTGCTAGAGATAGGACTAGCGGGAAACCTTCTAGCACAGATACGCAGTATTTT
d_call: TRBD2
j_call: TRBJ2-3
clone_size: few
v_call: TRBV20-1

cdr3_aa: CASSELRQGGGTNNEQFF
cdr3_nt: TGTGCCAGCAGTGAACTGCGACAGGGGGGCGGAACTAACAATGAGCAGTTCTTC
d_call: TRBD1
j_call: TRBJ2-1
clone_size: NA
v_call: TRBV6-1

cdr3_aa: CASGPGPYNTGELFF
cdr3_nt: TGTGCCAGTGGCCCCGGACCCTACAACACCGGGGAGCTGTTTTTT
d_call: NA
j_call: TRBJ2-2
clone_size: NA
v_call: TRBV19